This T cell receptor beta chain emerged from a study of shared clonotypes between healthy human individuals. As for the study in general: CD8 memory received one plate per donor, CD8 naive two, CD4 memory three and CD4 naive three. Study results and caveats: Memory subsets generally showed smaller estimated richness than naive subsets did.

The repertoire was sequenced with immunoSEQ multiplex PCR; TCRdb's copy has only in-frame clones and lacks some. The data contain approximately 2.3 million clones, approximately 95% of them singletons. Adult Caucasians living in Nashville, Tennessee made up all of the donors. Division of CD4+ cells produced a CD45RA+ naive subset and a CD45RA-negative memory subset. The CDR3 consists of 12 residues. The germline V gene encodes CDR1 MDHEN and CDR2 SYDVKM. V was clipped by 6 bases and J by 1 base, with 6 bases between them. With respect to this clone: Its antigen is undetermined.

The chain links TRBV28 to TRBJ1-2; D gene uncertain. The TCR was taken from a man between 18 and 29 years old in good health. Some clones in this sample may be carry-over from other donors' samples. The sequenced material came from naive CD4+ T cells from PBMCs. Subset described: CD45RA+ positively selected. CDR3 region: CASRENNYGYTF. CDR3 nucleotides: TGTGCCAGCAGGGAGAATAACTATGGCTACACCTTC.